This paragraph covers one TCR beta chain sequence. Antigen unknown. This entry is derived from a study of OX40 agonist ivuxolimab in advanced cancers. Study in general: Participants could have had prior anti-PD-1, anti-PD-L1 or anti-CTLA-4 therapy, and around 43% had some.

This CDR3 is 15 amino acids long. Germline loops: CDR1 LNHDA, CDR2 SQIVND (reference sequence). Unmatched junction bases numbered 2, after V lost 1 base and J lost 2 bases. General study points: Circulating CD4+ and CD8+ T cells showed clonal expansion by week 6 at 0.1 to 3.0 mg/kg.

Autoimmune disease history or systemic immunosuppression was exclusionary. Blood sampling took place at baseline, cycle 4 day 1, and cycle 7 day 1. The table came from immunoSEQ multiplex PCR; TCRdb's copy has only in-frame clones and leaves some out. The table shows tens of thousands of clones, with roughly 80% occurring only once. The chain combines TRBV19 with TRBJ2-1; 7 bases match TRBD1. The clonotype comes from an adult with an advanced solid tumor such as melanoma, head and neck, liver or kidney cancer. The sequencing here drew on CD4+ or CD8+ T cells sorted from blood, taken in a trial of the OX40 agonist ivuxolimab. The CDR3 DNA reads TGTGCCAGTAGTATAGGGACAGGAGCCTACAATGAGCAGTTCTTC. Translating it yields CASSIGTGAYNEQFF.